A selection of T cell receptor beta chains follows, all from one sample in a study of Graves' ophthalmopathy and Graves' hyperthyroidism. TCRdb re-analysed the multiplex PCR reads in MiXCR, keeping a single row per CDR3 protein. Of some 520,000 distinct CDR3 sequences in the sample, approximately 15% were seen once. The sample taken for sequencing was blood. Receptor source: a woman aged 25 to 45 with Graves' ophthalmopathy. Both conserved end residues are part of each CDR3. The D gene is left open where the match is weak. The size of a clone is reported for some rows only, either as once, few or many, or as a class for expanded clones.

j_call: TRBJ1-2; d_call: TRBD1; v_call: TRBV4-1; clone_size: many; cdr3_aa: CASSQVQQGGYGYTF
j_call: TRBJ1-2; d_call: -; v_call: TRBV27; clone_size: many; cdr3_aa: CASSLGESYGYTF
j_call: TRBJ1-5; d_call: -; v_call: TRBV28; clone_size: many; cdr3_aa: CASRDGGGQPQHF
j_call: TRBJ2-5; d_call: -; v_call: TRBV12-3/TRBV12-4; clone_size: many; cdr3_aa: CASSFGETQYF
j_call: TRBJ1-5; d_call: -; v_call: TRBV20-1; clone_size: many; cdr3_aa: CSARGGQLNQPQHF
j_call: TRBJ1-1; d_call: -; v_call: TRBV6-1; clone_size: -; cdr3_aa: CASSPPEDLGSEAFF
j_call: TRBJ1-5; d_call: -; v_call: TRBV6-1; clone_size: many; cdr3_aa: CASSPPNTGSNQPQHF
j_call: TRBJ1-3; d_call: -; v_call: TRBV29-1; clone_size: few; cdr3_aa: CSVLGLRTGGFSGNTIYF
j_call: TRBJ1-1; d_call: -; v_call: TRBV12-3/TRBV12-4; clone_size: many; cdr3_aa: CASSPSPGNTEAFF
j_call: TRBJ2-6; d_call: -; v_call: TRBV7-6; clone_size: many; cdr3_aa: CASSSLGRGAGANVLTF
j_call: TRBJ2-2; d_call: TRBD1; v_call: TRBV6-5; clone_size: many; cdr3_aa: CASSYLQGAGTGELFF
j_call: TRBJ2-5; d_call: TRBD1; v_call: TRBV5-1; clone_size: many; cdr3_aa: CASSSYRGRETQYF
j_call: TRBJ2-5; d_call: -; v_call: TRBV9; clone_size: -; cdr3_aa: CASSPRGRAVGETQYF
j_call: TRBJ1-5; d_call: -; v_call: TRBV29-1; clone_size: -; cdr3_aa: CSVGTGTGNQPQHF
j_call: TRBJ2-4; d_call: TRBD1; v_call: TRBV20-1; clone_size: many; cdr3_aa: CSARGGQQGENIQYF
j_call: TRBJ2-5; d_call: TRBD1; v_call: TRBV28; clone_size: many; cdr3_aa: CASSLWSRDSQETQYF
j_call: TRBJ2-5; d_call: -; v_call: TRBV27; clone_size: many; cdr3_aa: CASSFQGRGETQYF
j_call: TRBJ2-7; d_call: -; v_call: TRBV11-2; clone_size: -; cdr3_aa: CASSHYRDGWDKGQYF
j_call: TRBJ1-1; d_call: -; v_call: TRBV19; clone_size: many; cdr3_aa: CASSIGARNTEAFF
j_call: TRBJ2-2; d_call: -; v_call: TRBV29-1; clone_size: once; cdr3_aa: CSVEEGGTGEMFF
j_call: TRBJ2-7; d_call: TRBD2; v_call: TRBV20-1; clone_size: many; cdr3_aa: CSARGPGEGLEQYF
j_call: TRBJ1-6; d_call: -; v_call: TRBV30; clone_size: few; cdr3_aa: CAWNLIGSYNSPLHF
j_call: TRBJ1-5; d_call: -; v_call: TRBV10-2; clone_size: -; cdr3_aa: CASSESKGDQPQHF
j_call: TRBJ2-7; d_call: -; v_call: TRBV27; clone_size: many; cdr3_aa: CASSLSPETGEQYF
j_call: TRBJ2-2; d_call: -; v_call: TRBV30; clone_size: -; cdr3_aa: CAWSVQSAGELFF
j_call: TRBJ2-2; d_call: -; v_call: TRBV28; clone_size: few; cdr3_aa: CASRGPAGELFF
j_call: TRBJ2-3; d_call: -; v_call: TRBV6-1; clone_size: few; cdr3_aa: CASSESWADTQYF
j_call: TRBJ2-5; d_call: TRBD1; v_call: TRBV20-1; clone_size: many; cdr3_aa: CSAVPTGPRETQYF
j_call: TRBJ1-4; d_call: -; v_call: TRBV27; clone_size: -; cdr3_aa: CASSSSDGTFWEKLFF
j_call: TRBJ1-2; d_call: -; v_call: TRBV6-1; clone_size: many; cdr3_aa: CASRREGNYGYTF
j_call: TRBJ2-7; d_call: -; v_call: TRBV6-1; clone_size: many; cdr3_aa: CASSEEEGSSYEQYF
j_call: TRBJ1-2; d_call: -; v_call: TRBV7-8; clone_size: many; cdr3_aa: CASRPGRPRGDGCTF
j_call: TRBJ2-7; d_call: TRBD2; v_call: TRBV20-1; clone_size: many; cdr3_aa: CSARGLAGYEQYF
j_call: TRBJ2-5; d_call: -; v_call: TRBV13; clone_size: -; cdr3_aa: CASSLESRGSPQIDQETQYF
j_call: TRBJ1-2; d_call: TRBD1; v_call: TRBV28; clone_size: many; cdr3_aa: CASSTQGKWDGYTF
j_call: TRBJ1-2; d_call: TRBD1; v_call: TRBV6-5; clone_size: many; cdr3_aa: CASRSDRDYGYTF
j_call: TRBJ1-2; d_call: -; v_call: TRBV7-2; clone_size: many; cdr3_aa: CASSQDYTF
j_call: TRBJ2-7; d_call: TRBD1; v_call: TRBV12-3/TRBV12-4; clone_size: few; cdr3_aa: CASSSPPDRPYEQYF
j_call: TRBJ2-7; d_call: -; v_call: TRBV6-1; clone_size: many; cdr3_aa: CASWAPRHSSYEQYF
j_call: TRBJ2-7; d_call: -; v_call: TRBV15; clone_size: -; cdr3_aa: CATSRPTRAEQYF
j_call: TRBJ2-5; d_call: TRBD1; v_call: TRBV20-1; clone_size: -; cdr3_aa: CSAGGQDQETQYF
j_call: TRBJ1-1; d_call: TRBD1; v_call: TRBV19; clone_size: many; cdr3_aa: CASRRGQQNTEAFF
j_call: TRBJ1-3; d_call: -; v_call: TRBV6-5; clone_size: many; cdr3_aa: CASSYSGPSGNTIYF
j_call: TRBJ2-7; d_call: -; v_call: TRBV6-1; clone_size: many; cdr3_aa: CASASSYEQYF
j_call: TRBJ1-6; d_call: TRBD1; v_call: TRBV9; clone_size: many; cdr3_aa: CASSAGTGLRGSPLHF
j_call: TRBJ2-5; d_call: -; v_call: TRBV10-2; clone_size: many; cdr3_aa: CASSRTNRQETQYF